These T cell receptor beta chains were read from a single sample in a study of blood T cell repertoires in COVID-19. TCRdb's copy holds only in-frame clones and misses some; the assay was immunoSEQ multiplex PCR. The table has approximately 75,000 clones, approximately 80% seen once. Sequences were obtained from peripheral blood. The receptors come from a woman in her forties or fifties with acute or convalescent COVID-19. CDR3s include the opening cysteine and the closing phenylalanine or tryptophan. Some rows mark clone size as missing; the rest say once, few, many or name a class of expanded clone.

cdr3_aa: CASSLLPSGRGLSYEQYF
clone_size: .
j_call: TRBJ2-7
v_call: TRBV7-2

cdr3_aa: CASSLPSGSYEQYF
clone_size: .
j_call: TRBJ2-7
v_call: TRBV5-4

cdr3_aa: CAIPESWTGPNEKLFF
clone_size: .
j_call: TRBJ1-4
v_call: TRBV7-3

cdr3_aa: CASSYSGSYNSPLHF
clone_size: .
j_call: TRBJ1-6
v_call: TRBV6-5

cdr3_aa: CASSRAAASIQYF
clone_size: .
j_call: TRBJ2-4
v_call: TRBV3-1/TRBV3-2

cdr3_aa: CASSVSRGPGELFF
clone_size: .
j_call: TRBJ2-2
v_call: TRBV9

cdr3_aa: CASNRRRWDSTYEQYF
clone_size: .
j_call: TRBJ2-7
v_call: TRBV28

cdr3_aa: CASSLPGGSLDEQYF
clone_size: few
j_call: TRBJ2-7
v_call: TRBV5-6

cdr3_aa: CASSLGLANEQFF
clone_size: .
j_call: TRBJ2-1
v_call: TRBV7-7

cdr3_aa: CATRREASPYGYTF
clone_size: .
j_call: TRBJ1-2
v_call: TRBV28

cdr3_aa: CASSFWGGDRGKTQYF
clone_size: .
j_call: TRBJ2-5
v_call: TRBV28

cdr3_aa: CASSQEGVGGTGGYEQYF
clone_size: .
j_call: TRBJ2-7
v_call: TRBV4-2

cdr3_aa: CATSVALGQGQETQYF
clone_size: .
j_call: TRBJ2-5
v_call: TRBV15

cdr3_aa: CASSLSGTIAGEQYF
clone_size: .
j_call: TRBJ2-7
v_call: TRBV2

cdr3_aa: CASSSGGYEQYF
clone_size: .
j_call: TRBJ2-7
v_call: TRBV6-5

cdr3_aa: CASSPGTGDNSPLHF
clone_size: .
j_call: TRBJ1-6
v_call: TRBV18

cdr3_aa: CASSLQESRGTEAFF
clone_size: .
j_call: TRBJ1-1
v_call: TRBV4-1

cdr3_aa: CASSVGTGGNQPQHF
clone_size: .
j_call: TRBJ1-5
v_call: TRBV19

cdr3_aa: CASSLVRGFLSGNTIYF
clone_size: .
j_call: TRBJ1-3
v_call: TRBV7-3

cdr3_aa: CASSQDRDRANSPLHF
clone_size: few
j_call: TRBJ1-6
v_call: TRBV4-2

cdr3_aa: CASSPLTRTFGDEQFF
clone_size: once
j_call: TRBJ2-1
v_call: TRBV4-2

cdr3_aa: CASSLPLRLAGGSTDTQYF
clone_size: few
j_call: TRBJ2-3
v_call: TRBV28

cdr3_aa: CASSEFGTGNQPQHF
clone_size: .
j_call: TRBJ1-5
v_call: TRBV10-2

cdr3_aa: CSVGRQGQNTEAFF
clone_size: .
j_call: TRBJ1-1
v_call: TRBV29-1

cdr3_aa: CASSVAVTSEEAFF
clone_size: .
j_call: TRBJ1-1
v_call: TRBV9

cdr3_aa: CASSWAGGPSGNTIYF
clone_size: .
j_call: TRBJ1-3
v_call: TRBV3-1/TRBV3-2

cdr3_aa: CASSQNNREFGETQYF
clone_size: .
j_call: TRBJ2-5
v_call: TRBV7-6

cdr3_aa: CASSPRGTGSSSYNEQFF
clone_size: .
j_call: TRBJ2-1
v_call: TRBV18

cdr3_aa: CASSDSGTSGRPSFF
clone_size: .
j_call: TRBJ2-1
v_call: TRBV6-5

cdr3_aa: CASSLGQGFGEQYF
clone_size: .
j_call: TRBJ2-7
v_call: TRBV5-4

cdr3_aa: CASRATGVPTEAFF
clone_size: .
j_call: TRBJ1-1
v_call: TRBV2

cdr3_aa: CASSATGGRGDQPQHF
clone_size: .
j_call: TRBJ1-5
v_call: TRBV18

cdr3_aa: CASRLSQGTSLPLHF
clone_size: .
j_call: TRBJ1-6
v_call: TRBV28

cdr3_aa: CASSVLAGVYEQYF
clone_size: .
j_call: TRBJ2-7
v_call: TRBV28

cdr3_aa: CASSLVGSSGNTIYF
clone_size: .
j_call: TRBJ1-3
v_call: TRBV5-1

cdr3_aa: CATSKTGQGGTEAFF
clone_size: .
j_call: TRBJ1-1
v_call: TRBV24-1

cdr3_aa: CASSFSAAHLF
clone_size: .
j_call: TRBJ1-4
v_call: TRBV5-8

cdr3_aa: CATSSHHPGTSGRGGQETQYF
clone_size: .
j_call: TRBJ2-5
v_call: TRBV15

cdr3_aa: CASSQAGQGTEQYF
clone_size: .
j_call: TRBJ2-7
v_call: TRBV4-3

cdr3_aa: CAISDGQEAFF
clone_size: .
j_call: TRBJ1-1
v_call: TRBV10-3

cdr3_aa: CASSLLANSPLHF
clone_size: once
j_call: TRBJ1-6
v_call: TRBV27

cdr3_aa: CASSPGGANQPQHF
clone_size: .
j_call: TRBJ1-5
v_call: TRBV18

cdr3_aa: CASSLDSSYYEQYF
clone_size: few
j_call: TRBJ2-7
v_call: TRBV7-9